This T cell receptor beta chain was identified during a study of cytotoxic CD8 clonotypes in ibrutinib-treated CLL. Whole-study context: The study included 11 to 12 relapsed/refractory and 15 treatment-naive patients; about 17 had IGHV unmutated disease.

The CDR3 is made up of 12 amino acids. Germline V lookup: CDR1 MNHEY, CDR2 SVGAGI. Trimming took off 6 bases at V and 1 base at J, with 4 bases between the two ends. Libraries were prepared by immunoSEQ multiplex PCR; TCRdb keeps only in-frame clonotypes and omits some of them. The top ten clones hold roughly 6% of a sample with 250,000 to 350,000 clones, around 77% of them seen once. The V call is TRBV6-5, the J call TRBJ1-3; D gene ambiguous. Material: PBMCs, obtained at disease progression, from a patient treated with ibrutinib. The clonotype comes from a human donor with chronic lymphocytic leukemia. CDR3: CASRGSGNTIYF. The CDR3 coding sequence is TGTGCCAGCAGAGGGTCTGGAAACACCATATATTTT.